Below, 8 T cell receptor beta chains from the same sample are listed, as sequenced in a study of control samples from healthy donors and cancer patients (dated by TCRdb to the early 2020s). Receptor libraries were prepared by the immunoSEQ multiplex PCR assay. The table was pulled from immuneACCESS by TCRdb, which kept in-frame rearrangements only. Such tables lose some clones; where checked, under half of the loss comes from unresolved V genes, and the rest has no known cause. The sample table records roughly 25,000 clones; approximately 90% of these occur just once. Roughly 13% of the sample is in the top ten clones. What was sequenced was PBMCs. The receptors were gathered from a man between 45 and 60 years old with lung cancer.

J is TRBJ2-3 and V is TRBV11-2; 14 positions match TRBD2. The junction had 7 bases not matched to a gene; V was cut back by 0 bases and J by 5 bases. The germline CDR1 and CDR2 sequences are SGHAT and FQNNGV. This CDR3 is 18 amino acids long. In nucleotides, the CDR3 is TGTGCCAGCAGCTTAGAGGGACTAGCGGGGGCATATAAAGATACGCAGTATTTT. Its protein product is CASSLEGLAGAYKDTQYF.

The genes are TRBV20-1 and TRBJ2-7; D is possibly TRBD2 (5 bases). The ends were cut back, 2 bases at V and 3 bases at J, with 5 bases in the middle. Germline V gene data show CDR1 as DFQATT and CDR2 as SNEGSKA (reference sequence). CDR3 length: 11 amino acids. CDR3: CSARRDYEQYF. CDR3 in DNA: TGCAGTGCTAGACGGGACTACGAGCAGTACTTC.

The chain carries TRBV30 and TRBJ1-3, with D maybe TRBD1 (6 bases). Trimming stripped 3 bases from V and 3 bases from J, with 12 bases between. Germline CDR1 is GTSNPN and CDR2 is SVGIG (reference sequence). CDR3 size: 14 residues. This chain's CDR3 is CAWRIGDNGNTIYF. In DNA form, the CDR3 reads TGTGCCTGGAGGATCGGGGACAATGGAAACACCATATATTTT.

This sequence joins TRBV9 and TRBJ1-6, with 7 bases fitting TRBD1. The V gene end was trimmed by 4 bases and the J gene end by 10 bases; junction bases not matched to a gene: 11. Germline lookup yields CDR1 SGDLS and CDR2 YYNGEE. The CDR3 has 15 residues. The CDR3 region is CASSRGGGGQSPLHF. Here the CDR3 DNA reads TGTGCCAGCAGCCGCGGGGGCGGGGGACAGTCACCCCTCCACTTT.

The genes are TRBV19 and TRBJ2-1; 10 nucleotides match TRBD2. The CDR3 loop spans 17 amino acids. Losses at the gene ends were 7 bases for V and 0 bases for J; bases not matched to a gene: 9. Germline V gene lookup returns CDR1 LNHDA and CDR2 SQIVND (reference sequence). The CDR3 bases are TGTGCCAGTAAGGGTAGCGGGGGGTTCAGCTCCTACAATGAGCAGTTCTTC. Encoded protein: CASKGSGGFSSYNEQFF.

The gene calls are TRBV6-5 and TRBJ2-2; TRBD2 might be the D (6 bases). From germline, CDR1 is MNHEY and CDR2 SVGAGI. This CDR3 spans 13 amino acids. V was cut by 6 bases and J by 4 bases, with 9 bases left in between. CDR3 nucleotide sequence: TGTGCCAGCAGGTTCGGGGGCACCGGGGAGCTGTTTTTT. Its translation: CASRFGGTGELFF.

The chain links TRBV18 to TRBJ1-6; D might be TRBD1 (5 bases). Germline V gene lookup returns CDR1 KGHSH and CDR2 LQKENI. The length of the CDR3 is 18 residues. V was clipped by 4 bases and J by 6 bases, with 22 bases between them. CDR3 nucleotides: TGTGCCAGCTCACAAATTGACAGCGCAGATAAGACTAATTCACCCCTCCACTTT. It translates to CASSQIDSADKTNSPLHF.

The chain employs TRBV7-9 and TRBJ2-7, with D tentatively TRBD2 (5 bases). This CDR3 region has 12 residues. Per the germline V gene, CDR1 is SEHNR and CDR2 is FQNEAQ (reference sequence). V was pared by 5 bases and J by 1 base, with 6 bases between. The CDR3 loop is CASSRGSYEQYF. CDR3 nucleotides: TGTGCCAGCAGCCGGGGATCCTACGAGCAGTACTTC.